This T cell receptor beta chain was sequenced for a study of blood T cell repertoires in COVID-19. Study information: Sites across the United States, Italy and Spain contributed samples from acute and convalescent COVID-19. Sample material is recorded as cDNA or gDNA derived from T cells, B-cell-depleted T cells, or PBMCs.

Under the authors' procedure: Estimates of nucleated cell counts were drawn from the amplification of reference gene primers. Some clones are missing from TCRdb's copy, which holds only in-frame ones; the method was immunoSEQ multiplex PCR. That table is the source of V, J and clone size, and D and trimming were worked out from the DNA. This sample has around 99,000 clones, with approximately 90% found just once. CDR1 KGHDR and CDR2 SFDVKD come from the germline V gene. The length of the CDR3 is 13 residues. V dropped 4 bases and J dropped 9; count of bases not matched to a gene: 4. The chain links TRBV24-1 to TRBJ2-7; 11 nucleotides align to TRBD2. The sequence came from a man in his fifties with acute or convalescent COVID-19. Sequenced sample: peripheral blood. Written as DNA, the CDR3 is TGTGCCACCAGTGACCCGGGACTAGCGGCGCAGTACTTC. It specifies CATSDPGLAAQYF.